This T cell receptor beta chain was recorded in a study of control samples from healthy donors and cancer patients. Only in-frame clones appear in the TCRdb table, and some are missing; sequencing was by immunoSEQ multiplex PCR. Of nearly 200,000 clones in the sample, 90% to 95% were seen once. Germline V gives CDR1 PRHDT, CDR2 FYEKMQ (reference sequence). V was pared by 5 bases and J by 0 bases, with 6 bases of the junction left unmatched. The CDR3 consists of 15 residues. The TCR sequence derives from a man aged 25-45 years in good health. Sequenced material: blood. The V call is TRBV13, the J call TRBJ1-1; 7 bases align to TRBD1. CDR3 nucleotide sequence: TGTGCCAGCAGCGAAGGGGGACAGTTGAACACTGAAGCTTTCTTT. This gives the protein CASSEGGQLNTEAFF.